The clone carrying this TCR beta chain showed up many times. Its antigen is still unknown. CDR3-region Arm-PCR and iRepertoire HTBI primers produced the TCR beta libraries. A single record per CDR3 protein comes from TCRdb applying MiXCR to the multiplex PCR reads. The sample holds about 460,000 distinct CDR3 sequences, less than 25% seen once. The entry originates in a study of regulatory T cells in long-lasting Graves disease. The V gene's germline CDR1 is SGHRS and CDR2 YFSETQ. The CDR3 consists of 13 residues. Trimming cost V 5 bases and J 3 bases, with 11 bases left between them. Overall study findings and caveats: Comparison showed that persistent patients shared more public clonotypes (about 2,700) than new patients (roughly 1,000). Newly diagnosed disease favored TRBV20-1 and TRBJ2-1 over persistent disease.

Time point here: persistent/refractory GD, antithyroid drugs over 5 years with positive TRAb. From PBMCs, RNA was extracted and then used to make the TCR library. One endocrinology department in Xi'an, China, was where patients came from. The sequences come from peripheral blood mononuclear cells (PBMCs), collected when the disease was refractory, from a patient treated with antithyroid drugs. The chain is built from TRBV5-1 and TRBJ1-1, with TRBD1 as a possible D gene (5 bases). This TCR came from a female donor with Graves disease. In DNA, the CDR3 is TGCGCCAGCAGGGGGACGGCGGACACTGAAGCTTTCTTT. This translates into CASRGTADTEAFF.